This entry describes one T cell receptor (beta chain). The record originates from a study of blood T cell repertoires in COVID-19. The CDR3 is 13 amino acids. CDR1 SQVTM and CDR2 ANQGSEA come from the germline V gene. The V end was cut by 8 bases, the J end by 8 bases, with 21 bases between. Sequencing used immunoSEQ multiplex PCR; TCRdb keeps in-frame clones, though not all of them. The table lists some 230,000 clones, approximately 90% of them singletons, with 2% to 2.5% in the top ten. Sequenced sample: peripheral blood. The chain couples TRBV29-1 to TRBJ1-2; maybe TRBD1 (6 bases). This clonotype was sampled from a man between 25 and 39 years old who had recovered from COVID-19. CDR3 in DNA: TGCAGCTCGAGCGGCAGGGGAAGGGTAGGCTACACCTTC. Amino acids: CSSSGRGRVGYTF.